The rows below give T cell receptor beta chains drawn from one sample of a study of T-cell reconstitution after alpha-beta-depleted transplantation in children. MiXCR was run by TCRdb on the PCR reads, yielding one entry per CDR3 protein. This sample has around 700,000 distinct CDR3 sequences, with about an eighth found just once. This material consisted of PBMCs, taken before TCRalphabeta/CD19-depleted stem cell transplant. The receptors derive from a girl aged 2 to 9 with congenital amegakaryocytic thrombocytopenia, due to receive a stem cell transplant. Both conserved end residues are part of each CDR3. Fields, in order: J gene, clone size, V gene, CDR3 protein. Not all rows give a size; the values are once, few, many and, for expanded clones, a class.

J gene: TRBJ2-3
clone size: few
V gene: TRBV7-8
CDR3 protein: CASSLGGQGGDTQYF

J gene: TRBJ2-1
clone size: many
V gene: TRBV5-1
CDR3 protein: CASSGRTSGNNEQFF

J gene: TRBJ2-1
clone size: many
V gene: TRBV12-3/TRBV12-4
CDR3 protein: CASSKTYLANEQFF

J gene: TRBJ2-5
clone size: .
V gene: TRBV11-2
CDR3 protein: CASSRGHQETQYF

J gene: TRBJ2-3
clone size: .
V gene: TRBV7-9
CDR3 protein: CASSFSGAVTDTQYF

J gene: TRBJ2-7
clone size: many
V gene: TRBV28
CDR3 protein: CASSFYRAYEQYF

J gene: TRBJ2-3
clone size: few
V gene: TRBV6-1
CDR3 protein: CASSSARARDTQYF

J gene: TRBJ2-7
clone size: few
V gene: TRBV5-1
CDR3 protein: CASSSGGLAVEQYF

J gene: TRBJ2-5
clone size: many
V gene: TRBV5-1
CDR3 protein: CASSSEVSVQETQYF

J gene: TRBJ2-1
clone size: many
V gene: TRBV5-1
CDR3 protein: CASRSGLQPYNEQFF

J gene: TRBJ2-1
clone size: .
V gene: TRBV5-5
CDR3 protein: CASSLRSKETGGYNEQFF

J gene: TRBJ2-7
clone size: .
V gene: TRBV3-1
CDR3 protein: CASSQVGLYEQYF

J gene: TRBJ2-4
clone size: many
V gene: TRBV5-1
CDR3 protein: CASSLGVGGSSYTKNIQYF

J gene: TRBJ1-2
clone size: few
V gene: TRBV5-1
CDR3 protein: CASSLMGGIYGYTF

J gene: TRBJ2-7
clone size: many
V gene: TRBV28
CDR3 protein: CASSKAIREQYF

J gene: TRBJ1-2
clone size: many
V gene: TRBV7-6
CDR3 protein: CASSLGRNGYGYTF

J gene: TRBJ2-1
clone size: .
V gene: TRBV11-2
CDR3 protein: CASRFVRSGRAGEQFF

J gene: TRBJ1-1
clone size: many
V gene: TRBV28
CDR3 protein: CASSLYTEAFF

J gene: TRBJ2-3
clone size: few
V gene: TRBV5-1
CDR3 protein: CASSPEGGPIDTQYF

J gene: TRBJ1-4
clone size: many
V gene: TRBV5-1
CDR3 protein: CASSSRGTGSVPTNEKLFF

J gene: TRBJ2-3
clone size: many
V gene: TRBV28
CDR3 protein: CASSSFVDTQYF

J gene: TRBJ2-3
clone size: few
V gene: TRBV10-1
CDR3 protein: CASSEAGGGRTDTQYF

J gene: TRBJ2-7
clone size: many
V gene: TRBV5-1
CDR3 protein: CASSLARGTHEQYF

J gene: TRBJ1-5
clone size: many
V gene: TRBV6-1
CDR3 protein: CASSGIDFQPQHF

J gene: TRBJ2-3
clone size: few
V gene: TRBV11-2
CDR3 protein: CASSIGDNTQYF

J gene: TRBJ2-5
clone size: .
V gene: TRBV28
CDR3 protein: CASSGRATGETQYF

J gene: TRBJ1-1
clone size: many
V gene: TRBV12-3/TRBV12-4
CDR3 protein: CASSILNTEAFF

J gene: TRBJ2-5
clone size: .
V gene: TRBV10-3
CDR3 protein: CAISAAGETQYF

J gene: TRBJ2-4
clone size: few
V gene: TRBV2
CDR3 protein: CASTPDPLAKNIQYF

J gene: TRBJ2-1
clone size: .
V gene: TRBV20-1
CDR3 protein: CSAREAPHNEQFF

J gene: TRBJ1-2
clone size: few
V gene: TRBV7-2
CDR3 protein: CASSNGVYGYTF

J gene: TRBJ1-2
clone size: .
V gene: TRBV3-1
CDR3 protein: CASSQDFSRSYGYTF